A selection of T cell receptor beta chains follows, all from one sample in a study of T cell responses to AZD1222 COVID-19 vaccine. Using immunoSEQ multiplex PCR, the repertoire was profiled, and TCRdb retains in-frame clones only, with some absent. The sample includes over 90,000 clones, almost 85% of them seen just once. The source was peripheral blood, collected on day 0 of AZD1222 vaccination. These receptors were collected from an adult in good health. The CDR3 runs from the conserved cysteine through the conserved F or W. The order of the fields is J gene, clone size, V gene, D gene, CDR3 protein, CDR3 DNA. The D gene is left open where the match is weak. Size is omitted from some rows. Given values are once, few, many or a class for expanded clones.

>TRBJ1-1|-|TRBV10-1|-
CASRSGGHTEAFF
TGCGCCAGCAGGTCCGGCGGCCACACTGAAGCTTTCTTT
>TRBJ1-5|once|TRBV28|-
CASSFPEGNQPQHF
TGTGCCAGCAGTTTCCCGGAGGGCAATCAGCCCCAGCATTTT
>TRBJ2-1|-|TRBV11-1|-
CASSLAGKTAYNEQFF
TGTGCCAGCAGCTTAGCGGGTAAGACAGCCTACAATGAGCAGTTCTTC
>TRBJ1-6|-|TRBV3-1/TRBV3-2|TRBD1
CASRAQGADNSPLHF
TGTGCCAGCAGAGCACAGGGGGCTGATAATTCACCCCTCCACTTT
>TRBJ1-1|-|TRBV15|-
CATSRDFGGAFF
TGTGCCACCAGCAGAGATTTTGGGGGAGCTTTCTTT
>TRBJ1-2|-|TRBV4-2|TRBD1
CAADDRVNYGYTF
TGTGCCGCAGACGACAGGGTCAACTATGGCTACACCTTC
>TRBJ2-2|-|TRBV5-4|-
CASSRRGGLNTGELFF
TGTGCCAGCAGCCGCCGTGGGGGGCTGAACACCGGGGAGCTGTTTTTT
>TRBJ2-5|-|TRBV19|-
CASSIYQGTETQYF
TGTGCCAGTAGTATCTATCAGGGAACGGAGACCCAGTACTTC
>TRBJ1-1|-|TRBV7-8|-
CASSFISRMNTEAFF
TGTGCCAGCAGCTTCATTTCCCGTATGAACACTGAAGCTTTCTTT
>TRBJ2-1|-|TRBV7-2|-
CASSLDTLNEQFF
TGTGCCAGCAGCTTAGACACTCTGAATGAGCAGTTCTTC
>TRBJ1-2|-|TRBV5-6|TRBD1
CASSLGTGAYGYTF
TGTGCCAGCAGCTTGGGGACAGGGGCCTATGGCTACACCTTC
>TRBJ2-5|-|TRBV7-2|-
CASSWTTEETQYF
TGTGCCAGCAGCTGGACGACAGAAGAGACCCAGTACTTC
>TRBJ1-2|-|TRBV28|TRBD1
CASSLLGTANYGYTF
TGTGCCAGCAGTTTACTTGGGACAGCCAACTATGGCTACACCTTC
>TRBJ2-5|-|TRBV7-9|-
CASSRYRTVQETQYF
TGTGCCAGCAGCCGCTATAGGACAGTTCAAGAGACCCAGTACTTC
>TRBJ2-7|once|TRBV4-3|-
CASSQQTLGVYEQYF
TGCGCCAGCAGCCAACAGACTCTAGGGGTGTACGAGCAGTACTTC
>TRBJ1-1|-|TRBV11-2|-
CASSLQGMAGTEAFF
TGTGCCAGCAGCTTACAGGGGATGGCGGGCACTGAAGCTTTCTTT
>TRBJ1-5|-|TRBV6-5|-
CASILGLSNQPQHF
-
>TRBJ1-1|few|TRBV18|-
CASSLTSRGTSNTEAFF
TGTGCCAGCTCACTGACAAGCCGGGGCACATCGAACACTGAAGCTTTCTTT
>TRBJ2-5|-|TRBV11-3|-
CASSLDLTVRETQYF
TGTGCCAGCAGCTTAGATCTAACGGTGCGAGAGACCCAGTACTTC
>TRBJ1-6|-|TRBV28|-
CASSIGLGGRTLHF
TGTGCCAGCAGTATCGGACTTGGGGGTCGCACCCTCCACTTT
>TRBJ1-6|-|TRBV11-3|-
CASSLEFSPLHF
TGTGCCAGCAGCTTAGAGTTCTCACCCCTCCACTTT
>TRBJ1-4|few|TRBV5-1|-
CASSLDGELKKLFF
TGCGCCAGCAGCTTGGATGGAGAATTGAAAAAACTGTTTTTT
>TRBJ2-1|few|TRBV11-3|TRBD2
CASSLLAGEYNEQFF
TGTGCCAGCAGCTTACTAGCGGGGGAGTACAATGAGCAGTTCTTC
>TRBJ1-6|-|TRBV19|TRBD1
CASSVGQVVVSPLHF
TGTGCCAGTAGTGTCGGACAGGTAGTAGTTTCACCCCTCCACTTT
>TRBJ1-1|-|TRBV21-1|-
CASSKEETSGTEAFF
TGTGCCAGCAGCAAAGAGGAGACTTCGGGCACTGAAGCTTTCTTT
>TRBJ2-2|-|TRBV18|-
CASSQGLGPTGELFF
TGTGCCAGCTCGCAGGGATTAGGGCCCACCGGGGAGCTGTTTTTT
>TRBJ1-2|-|TRBV28|TRBD1
CASSGQGVRYGYTF
TGTGCCAGCAGTGGACAGGGGGTTAGATATGGCTACACCTTC
>TRBJ1-3|few|TRBV7-2|-
CASSPDGSPGNTIYF
TGTGCCAGCAGCCCCGATGGCAGTCCTGGAAACACCATATATTTT
>TRBJ1-2|medium-sized|TRBV6-5|TRBD1
CASTRDSYGYTF
TGTGCCAGCACCCGGGACAGCTATGGCTACACCTTC
>TRBJ2-5|-|TRBV7-2|-
CASSRDLVSETQYF
TGTGCCAGCAGCCGGGACCTTGTCTCAGAGACCCAGTACTTC
>TRBJ1-1|once|TRBV5-4|TRBD1
CASSKQGGYTEAFF
TGTGCCAGCTCCAAACAGGGGGGGTACACTGAAGCTTTCTTT